The clone carrying this TCR beta chain was detected a few times. Its antigen remains unknown. Overall study findings and caveats: Greatest tumor Treg TCR overlap was with tumor naive CD4+ cells.

Germline values: CDR1 MGHDK, CDR2 SYGVNS. This CDR3 region has 14 residues. The V gene lost 6 bases and the J gene lost 7 bases, with 19 bases spanning the gap. Semi-nested PCR with Nested Universal Primer A followed constant-region reverse priming of full-length variable regions. One entry per CDR3 protein, called by TCRdb with MiXCR from the 5' RACE reads. The sample lists about 43,000 distinct CDR3 sequences; 25% to 35% were seen once. The sequence was collected from a female donor with breast cancer. Sequences were obtained from memory CD4+ T cells sorted from a lymph node. Documented subset: memory CD4+ T cells, CD4+CD45RO+CD25-. J is TRBJ2-7 and V is TRBV25-1, with TRBD2 as a possible D gene (6 bases). As DNA, the CDR3 is TGTGCCAGCAGGAAGGGTGCGGGGCGGGAAGAGCAGTACTTC. Its translation is CASRKGAGREEQYF.